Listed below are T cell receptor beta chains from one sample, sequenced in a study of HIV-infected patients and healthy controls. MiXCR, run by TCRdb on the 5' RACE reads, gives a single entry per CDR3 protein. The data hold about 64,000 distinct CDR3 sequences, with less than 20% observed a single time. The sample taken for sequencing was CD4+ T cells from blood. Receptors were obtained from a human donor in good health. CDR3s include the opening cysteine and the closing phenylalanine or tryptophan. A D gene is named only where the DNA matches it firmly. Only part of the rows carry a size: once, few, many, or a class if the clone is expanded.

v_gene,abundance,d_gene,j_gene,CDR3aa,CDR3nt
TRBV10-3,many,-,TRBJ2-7,CAISGESYEQYF,TGTGCCATCAGCGGCGAGTCCTACGAGCAGTACTTC
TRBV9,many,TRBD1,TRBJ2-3,CASSGGQGGTDTQYF,TGTGCCAGCAGCGGGGGACAGGGAGGCACAGATACGCAGTATTTT
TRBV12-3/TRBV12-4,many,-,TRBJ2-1,CASSFINEQFF,TGTGCCAGCAGTTTTATCAATGAGCAGTTCTTC
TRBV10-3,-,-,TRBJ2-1,CAISWSANEQFF,TGTGCCATCAGTTGGAGTGCCAATGAGCAGTTCTTC
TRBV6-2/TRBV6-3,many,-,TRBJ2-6,CASSYVVSGANVLTF,TGTGCCAGCAGTTATGTGGTCTCTGGGGCCAACGTCCTGACTTTC
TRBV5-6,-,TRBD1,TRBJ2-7,CASRTGQGNPYEQYF,TGTGCCAGCAGAACCGGACAGGGCAACCCCTACGAGCAGTACTTC
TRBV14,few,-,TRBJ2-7,CASSQDLGYEQYF,TGTGCCAGCAGCCAAGATCTAGGTTACGAGCAGTACTTC
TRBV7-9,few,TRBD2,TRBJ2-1,CASSLAGTSRGNEQFF,TGTGCCAGCAGCCTTGCCGGGACTAGCAGGGGCAATGAGCAGTTCTTC
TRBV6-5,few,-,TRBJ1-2,CASSYSMGVDYGYTF,TGTGCCAGCAGTTACTCGATGGGGGTGGACTATGGCTACACCTTC
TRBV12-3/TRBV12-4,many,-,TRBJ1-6,CASSWGSGFRNSPLHF,TGTGCCAGCAGTTGGGGGTCGGGGTTTCGGAATTCACCCCTCCACTTT
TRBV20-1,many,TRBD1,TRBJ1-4,CSAPARDRVEKLFF,TGCAGTGCTCCGGCTCGGGACAGGGTGGAAAAACTGTTTTTT
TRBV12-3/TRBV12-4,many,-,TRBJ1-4,CASSLILGELFF,TGTGCCAGCAGTTTAATTCTGGGGGAACTGTTTTTT
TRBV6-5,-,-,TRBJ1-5,CASSVSEVSNQPQHF,TGTGCCAGCAGTGTCAGTGAGGTCAGCAATCAGCCCCAGCATTTT
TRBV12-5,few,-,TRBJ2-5,CASAFSGVGETQYF,TGTGCTAGTGCATTCAGTGGCGTCGGGGAGACCCAGTACTTC
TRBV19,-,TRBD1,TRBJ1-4,CASNRGWGEKLFF,TGTGCCAGTAACAGGGGTTGGGGTGAAAAACTGTTTTTT
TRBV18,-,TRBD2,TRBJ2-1,CASSSYSGGASNEQFF,TGTGCCAGCTCATCTTATAGCGGGGGGGCCTCCAATGAGCAGTTCTTC
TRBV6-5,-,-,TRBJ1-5,CASSPDRINQPQHF,TGTGCCAGCAGTCCGGACAGAATAAATCAGCCCCAGCATTTT
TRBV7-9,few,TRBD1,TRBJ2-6,CASSLSWDRGPRDGANVLTF,TGTGCCAGCAGCTTAAGTTGGGACAGGGGCCCGCGGGATGGGGCCAACGTCCTGACTTTC
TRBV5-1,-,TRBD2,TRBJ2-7,CASSQGTTMSYEQYF,TGCGCCAGCAGCCAAGGGACTACCATGTCCTACGAGCAGTACTTC
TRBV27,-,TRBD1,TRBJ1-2,CASNPTGTGRVYGYTF,TGTGCCAGCAATCCAACCGGGACAGGGAGAGTATATGGCTACACCTTC
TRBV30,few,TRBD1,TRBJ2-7,CAWMLRGTGTYEQYF,TGTGCCTGGATGCTACGGGGGACAGGAACCTACGAGCAGTACTTC
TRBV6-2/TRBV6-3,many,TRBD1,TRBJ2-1,CASSYSPVTGVYNEQFF,TGTGCCAGCAGTTACTCCCCCGTGACAGGGGTCTACAATGAGCAGTTCTTC
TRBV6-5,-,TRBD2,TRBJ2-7,CASSYVLGGSYEQYF,TGTGCCAGCAGTTACGTCCTGGGGGGGTCCTACGAGCAGTACTTC
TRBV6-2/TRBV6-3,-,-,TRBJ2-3,CASKEGTRTQYF,TGTGCCAGCAAGGAAGGGACGCGTACGCAGTATTTT
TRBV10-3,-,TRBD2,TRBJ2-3,CAISAVAGTSTDTQYF,TGTGCCATCAGTGCGGTAGCGGGAACAAGCACAGATACGCAGTATTTT
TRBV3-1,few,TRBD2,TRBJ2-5,CASSQGLAAGAGETQYF,TGTGCCAGCAGCCAAGGACTAGCGGCCGGGGCTGGGGAGACCCAGTACTTC
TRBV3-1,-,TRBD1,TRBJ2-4,CASSQLSLRGPAAKNIQYF,TGTGCCAGCAGCCAATTGAGCTTAAGGGGGCCGGCAGCCAAAAACATTCAGTACTTC
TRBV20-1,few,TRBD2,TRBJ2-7,CSARGSGGYEQYF,TGCAGTGCTAGAGGGTCGGGGGGATACGAGCAGTACTTC
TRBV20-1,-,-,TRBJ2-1,CSARDRPQGEQFF,TGCAGTGCTAGAGACCGACCCCAGGGAGAGCAGTTCTTC
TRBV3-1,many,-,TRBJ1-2,CASSQGNFGYGYTF,TGTGCCAGCAGCCAAGGGAATTTCGGCTATGGCTACACCTTC
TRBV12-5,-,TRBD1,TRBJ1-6,CASGPGQGGSPLHF,TGTGCTAGTGGCCCCGGACAGGGAGGATCACCCCTCCACTTT
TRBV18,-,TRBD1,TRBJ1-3,CASSPGTGGLGNTIYF,TGTGCCAGCTCACCGGGGACAGGGGGCCTCGGAAACACCATATATTTT
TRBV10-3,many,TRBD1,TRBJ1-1,CAIRGAGGTEAFF,TGTGCCATCAGGGGGGCAGGGGGCACTGAAGCTTTCTTT
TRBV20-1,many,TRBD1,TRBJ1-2,CSAREFGQGNLNYGYTF,TGCAGTGCTAGAGAATTCGGACAGGGCAACCTTAACTATGGCTACACCTTC